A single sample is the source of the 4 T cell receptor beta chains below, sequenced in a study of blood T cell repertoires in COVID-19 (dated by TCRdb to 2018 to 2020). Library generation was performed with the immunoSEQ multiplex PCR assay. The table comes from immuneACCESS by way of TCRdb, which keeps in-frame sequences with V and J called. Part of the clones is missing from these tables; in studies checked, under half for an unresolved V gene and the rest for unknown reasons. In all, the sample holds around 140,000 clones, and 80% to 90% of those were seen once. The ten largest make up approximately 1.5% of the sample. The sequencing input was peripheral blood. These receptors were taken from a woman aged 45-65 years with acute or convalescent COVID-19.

The CDR3, as DNA: TGTGCCAGCAGCCAGAGGTACGAGCAGTACTTC. Encoded protein: CASSQRYEQYF. The chain combines TRBV5-6 with TRBJ2-7; D not certain. Germline V lookup: CDR1 SGHDT, CDR2 YYEEEE. The V end lost 4 bases, the J end lost 4 bases, and 6 bases lay between the germline ends. The CDR3 runs to 11 residues.

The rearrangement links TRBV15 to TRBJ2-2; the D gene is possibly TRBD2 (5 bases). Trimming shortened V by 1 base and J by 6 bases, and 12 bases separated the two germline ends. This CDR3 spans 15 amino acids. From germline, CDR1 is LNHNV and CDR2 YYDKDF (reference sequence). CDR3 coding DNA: TGTGCCACCAGCAGAGTCTCAGGACTCTCCGGGGAGCTGTTTTTT. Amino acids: CATSRVSGLSGELFF. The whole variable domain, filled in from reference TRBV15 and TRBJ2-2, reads DAMVIQNPRYQVTQFGKPVTLSCSQTLNHNVMYWYQQKSSQAPKLLFHYYDKDFNNEADTPDNFQSRRPNTSFCFLDIRSPGLGDTAMYLCATSRVSGLSGELFFGEGSRLTVL.

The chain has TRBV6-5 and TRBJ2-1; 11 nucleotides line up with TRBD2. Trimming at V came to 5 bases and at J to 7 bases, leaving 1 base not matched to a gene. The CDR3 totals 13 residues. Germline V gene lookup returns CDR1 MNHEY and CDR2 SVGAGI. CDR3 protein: CASSPSGGNEQFF. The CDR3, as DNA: TGTGCCAGCAGTCCTAGCGGGGGGAATGAGCAGTTCTTC.

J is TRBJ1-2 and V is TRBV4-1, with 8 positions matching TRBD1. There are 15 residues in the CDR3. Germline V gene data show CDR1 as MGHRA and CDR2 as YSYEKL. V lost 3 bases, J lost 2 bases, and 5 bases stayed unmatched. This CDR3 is CASSQWTGRNYGYTF. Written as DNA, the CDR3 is TGCGCCAGCAGCCAGTGGACAGGGCGAAACTATGGCTACACCTTC.